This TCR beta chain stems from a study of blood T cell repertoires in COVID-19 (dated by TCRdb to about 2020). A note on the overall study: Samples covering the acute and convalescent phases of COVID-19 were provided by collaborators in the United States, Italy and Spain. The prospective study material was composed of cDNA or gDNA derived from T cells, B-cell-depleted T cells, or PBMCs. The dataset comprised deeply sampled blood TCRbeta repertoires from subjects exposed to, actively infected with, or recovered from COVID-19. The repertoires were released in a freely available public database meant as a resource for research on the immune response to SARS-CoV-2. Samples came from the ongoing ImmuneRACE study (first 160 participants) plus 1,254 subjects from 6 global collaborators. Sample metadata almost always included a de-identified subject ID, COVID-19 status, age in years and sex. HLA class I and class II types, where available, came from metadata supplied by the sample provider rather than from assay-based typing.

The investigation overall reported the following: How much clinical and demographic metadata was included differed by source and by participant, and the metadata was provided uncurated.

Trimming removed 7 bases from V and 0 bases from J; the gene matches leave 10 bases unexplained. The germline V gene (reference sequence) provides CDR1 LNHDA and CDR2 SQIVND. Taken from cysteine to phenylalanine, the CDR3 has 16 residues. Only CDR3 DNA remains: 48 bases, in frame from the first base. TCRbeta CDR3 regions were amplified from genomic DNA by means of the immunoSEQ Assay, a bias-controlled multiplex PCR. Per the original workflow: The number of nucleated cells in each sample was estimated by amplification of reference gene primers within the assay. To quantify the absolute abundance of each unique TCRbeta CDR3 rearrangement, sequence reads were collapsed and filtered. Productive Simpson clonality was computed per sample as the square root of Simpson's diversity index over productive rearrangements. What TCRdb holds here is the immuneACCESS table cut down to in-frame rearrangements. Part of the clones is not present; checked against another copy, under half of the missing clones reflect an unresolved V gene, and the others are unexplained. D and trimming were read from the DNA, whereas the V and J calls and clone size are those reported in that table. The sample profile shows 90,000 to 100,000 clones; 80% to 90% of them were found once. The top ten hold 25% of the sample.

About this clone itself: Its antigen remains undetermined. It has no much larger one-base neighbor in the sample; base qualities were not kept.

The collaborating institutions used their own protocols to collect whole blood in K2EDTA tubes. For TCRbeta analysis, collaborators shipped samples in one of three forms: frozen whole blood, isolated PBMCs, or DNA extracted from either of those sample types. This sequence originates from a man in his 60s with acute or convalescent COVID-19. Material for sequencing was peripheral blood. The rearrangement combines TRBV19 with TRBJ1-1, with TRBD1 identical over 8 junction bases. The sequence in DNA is TGTGCCAGTAAACTGACTAGGACAGGGCTGAACACTGAAGCTTTCTTT. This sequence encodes CASKLTRTGLNTEAFF.